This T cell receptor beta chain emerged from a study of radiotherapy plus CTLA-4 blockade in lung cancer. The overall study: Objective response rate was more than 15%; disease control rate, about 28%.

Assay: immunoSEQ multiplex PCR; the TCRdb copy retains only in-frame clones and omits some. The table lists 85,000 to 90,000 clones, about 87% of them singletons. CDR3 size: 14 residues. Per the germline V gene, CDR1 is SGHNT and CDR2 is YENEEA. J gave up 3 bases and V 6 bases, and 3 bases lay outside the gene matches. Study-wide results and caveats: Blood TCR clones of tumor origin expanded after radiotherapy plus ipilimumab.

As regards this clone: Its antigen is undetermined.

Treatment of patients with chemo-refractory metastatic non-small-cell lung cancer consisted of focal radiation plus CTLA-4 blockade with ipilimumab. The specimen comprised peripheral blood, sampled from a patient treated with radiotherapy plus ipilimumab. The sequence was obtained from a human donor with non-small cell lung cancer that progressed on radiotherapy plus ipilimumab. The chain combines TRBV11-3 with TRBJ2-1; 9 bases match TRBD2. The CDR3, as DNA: TGTGCCAGCAGGGGAGCGGGGGGCTACAATGAGCAGTTCTTC. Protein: CASRGAGGYNEQFF.